The 24 T cell receptor beta chains reported below all come from one sample, sequenced in a study of tumor-infiltrating lymphocytes in primary liver carcinoma (TCRdb year 2017). The listed sequencing device is Illumina HiSeq 2500. TCRbeta-specific cDNA was reverse-transcribed from around 500 ng total RNA using a constant-region primer and ProtoScript II reverse transcriptase. TCRbeta libraries were built with three nested multiplex PCR rounds, a slightly modified ARM-PCR procedure. Each of the first two PCR rounds ran for roughly 11 cycles and used multiplex TRBV1-TRBV30 forward primers together with a Cbeta reverse primer. TCRdb reran the public reads through fastp at Q25 and MiXCR, keeping productive beta chains. Every CDR3 protein is listed once, alongside the most common genes and DNA of its rows. This sample comprises roughly 49,000 distinct CDR3 sequences, over 65% of them detected only once. The ten largest clones represent 24% of the sample.

Without any cell sorting, total RNA and DNA were co-extracted from roughly 20-30 mg of bulk tissue using the AllPrep DNA/RNA mini kit. Sequencing input: liver tumor tissue from sampling region 5. The sample's cell subset or site label, in plain terms: tumor region T5, tumor centre. The source is a man between 40 and 49 years old with primary liver carcinoma and hepatitis B virus infection.

Only a few counts were recorded for this clonotype. At one of its ends the junction is not consistent with the germline gene, which may arise from a read error. The chain couples TRBV7-8 to TRBJ2-2; tentatively, D is TRBD2 (5 bases). The CDR3 has 17 amino acids. The germline V gene has CDR1 SGHVS and CDR2 FQNEAQ. CDR3 amino acids: CASSLARLAGNIGELFF. DNA of the CDR3: TGTGCCAGTAGCTTAGCGCGGCTAGCCGGAAACATCGGGGAGCTGTTTTTT.

Note on this clonotype: No conserved phenylalanine or tryptophan ends this CDR3, so it is likely a read error. The chain recombines TRBV11-3 with TRBJ2-1, with unresolved D. Germline assignment: CDR1 SGHNT and CDR2 YENEEA. This CDR3 has 14 amino acids. CDR3 residues: CASSSAGPYNEQFS. DNA for the CDR3: TGTGCCAGCAGCTCCGCCGGCCCCTACAATGAACAGTTCTCC.

The genes are TRBV6-5 and TRBJ2-3; 8 bases align to TRBD2. This CDR3 is 15 amino acids long. Germline lookup yields CDR1 MNHEY and CDR2 SVGAGI. The CDR3 sequence is CSINPGLAGTDTQYF. CDR3 bases: TGTTCCATCAACCCAGGATTAGCGGGAACAGATACGCAGTATTTT.

The chain links TRBV5-5 to TRBJ1-2; possibly TRBD1 for D (6 bases). Germline V gene lookup returns CDR1 SGHKS and CDR2 YYEKEE (reference sequence). With 0 bases removed from V and 4 bases from J, the gap between germline ends came to 13 bases. The length of the CDR3 is 15 residues. The CDR3 DNA follows: TGTGCCAGCAGCTTGGACAGGACAGCTACCTATGGCTACACCTTC. Protein: CASSLDRTATYGYTF.

As for this clonotype: The conserved closing phenylalanine or tryptophan is absent in this CDR3, likely reflecting a read error. The chain has TRBV11-1 and TRBJ2-2, with TRBD1 as a possible D gene (6 bases). Germline V gives CDR1 SGHAT, CDR2 FQDESV (reference sequence). The CDR3 is made up of 13 amino acids. The CDR3 spells CASSLWDTGELFY. The CDR3 bases are TGTGCCAGCAGCTTATGGGACACTGGGGAGCTGTTTTAT.

The chain is built from TRBV6-2 or TRBV6-3 and TRBJ2-1, with D maybe TRBD2 (5 bases). CDR3 length: 11 amino acids. CDR1 and CDR2 from the germline V gene are MNHEY and SVGEGT. CDR3 DNA: TGTGTCATCACCAATGGAGGAGAGCAGTTCTTC. Protein: CVITNGGEQFF.

Comments on this clonotype: The junction differs from germline at one of its ends, possibly a read error. The chain uses TRBV7-9 and TRBJ2-1, with TRBD2 identical over 9 bases. CDR1 and CDR2 from the germline V gene are SEHNR and FQNEAQ (reference sequence). This CDR3 spans 13 amino acids. The CDR3 protein is CANSSIQLTSGHF. The CDR3 DNA follows: TGTGCCAACAGCTCCATTCAACTGACTAGCGGCCACTTC.

A remark on this clonotype: It is likely a read error, because the conserved phenylalanine at the end of the CDR3 is missing. The J gene is TRBJ2-7, the V gene TRBV11-2; possibly TRBD1 or TRBD2 for D (5 bases each). V lost 2 bases, J lost 3 bases, and 14 bases lay in between. The CDR3 has 15 residues. Looked up from germline, CDR1 is SGHAT and CDR2 is FQNNGV. In DNA form, the CDR3 reads TGTGCCAGCAGCTTAAACGGGACGGAGGACTACGAGCAGTACCTC. Protein product: CASSLNGTEDYEQYL.

The gene calls are TRBV9 and TRBJ2-7; 10 nucleotides align to TRBD2. Germline V CDR1 and CDR2: SGDLS, YYNGEE. The J segment lost 6 bases and the V segment lost 9 bases, leaving 12 bases of the junction unmatched. This CDR3 spans 14 amino acids. The CDR3 is CANNVTSGTGEQYF. The DNA of the CDR3 is TGTGCCAACAACGTTACTAGCGGGACTGGCGAGCAGTACTTC. Looking up the rest from reference TRBV9 and TRBJ2-7 gives the full variable domain: DSGVTQTPKHLITATGQRVTLRCSPRSGDLSVYWYQQSLDQGLQFLIQYYNGEERAKGNILERFSAQQFPDLHSELNLSSLELGDSALYFCANNVTSGTGEQYFGPGTRLTVT.

This chain uses TRBV11-2 with TRBJ2-7, with D maybe TRBD2 (5 bases). Germline V CDR1 and CDR2: SGHAT, FQNNGV. Between the trimmed V and J ends, which lost 5 bases and 13 bases, there was a span of 24 bases. The CDR3 runs 14 residues. The chain's CDR3 is CASSLSDEAQRTYF. DNA of the CDR3: TGTGCCAGCAGCCTGTCAGATGAAGCTCAACGGACTTACTTC.

The chain employs TRBV10-2 and TRBJ2-3, with D hard to call. Germline V gene lookup returns CDR1 WSHSY and CDR2 SAAADI. CDR3 length: 14 amino acids. Trimming removed 8 bases from V and 2 bases from J, with 14 bases in between. As DNA, the CDR3 is TGCGCCAGCTCCCATACAAGGGACACAGATACGCAGTATTTT. Translation: CASSHTRDTDTQYF.

On this clonotype: A read error may account for a junction end that differs from germline. The rearrangement links TRBV30 to TRBJ2-3; 7 bases are a match to TRBD2. The CDR3 runs 14 residues. From germline, CDR1 is GTSNPN and CDR2 SVGIG (reference sequence). DNA of the CDR3: TGTGCCTCCCGCCTCACGGGAGGCACAGATACGCGGTATTTT. It yields the protein CASRLTGGTDTRYF.

This clonotype is medium-sized by share. J is TRBJ2-7 and V is TRBV4-2; 10 bases are shared with TRBD1. The CDR3 has 17 residues. V was pared by 0 bases and J by 7 bases, with 12 bases of the junction left unmatched. The germline V gene encodes CDR1 LGHNA and CDR2 YNFKEQ. The CDR3 reads CASSQERLETGGWEQYF. The CDR3 nucleotides read TGTGCCAGCAGCCAAGAGAGGCTCGAGACAGGGGGCTGGGAGCAGTACTTC.

The chain recombines TRBV18 with TRBJ1-1; D possibly corresponds to TRBD1 (5 bases). The CDR3 totals 16 residues. Germline assignment: CDR1 KGHSH and CDR2 LQKENI. V lost 2 bases, J lost 13 bases, and 26 bases lay in between. The CDR3 spells CASSPTRDSLNTGVFF. Here the CDR3 DNA reads TGTGCCAGCTCACCAACCCGCGACAGTCTGAACACTGGAGTTTTCTTT.

With respect to this clonotype: Because the CDR3 is missing its conserved closing phenylalanine or tryptophan, this is likely a read error. The DNA is omitted, as the CDR3 cannot be located on it reliably, and the CDR3 follows TCRdb's listing. This sequence joins TRBV5-1 and TRBJ1-2. Germline V gene data show CDR1 as SGHRS and CDR2 as YFSETQ. The CDR3 spans 13 residues, counting both ends. CDR3 sequence: CASSLLSDYGCTV.

Of note for this clonotype: The conserved phenylalanine or tryptophan is not found at the CDR3 terminus, so this likely reflects a read error. The rearrangement joins TRBV11-2 to TRBJ1-5; no definite D call. The germline V and J ends were trimmed by 7 bases and 7 bases, with 17 bases remaining between them. Germline V gene sequence: CDR1 SGHAT, CDR2 FQNNGV. This CDR3 has 14 amino acids. DNA of the CDR3: TGTGCCAGCAAGTTAATAGGGTTGGGACAGCCCCAGCATTCT. This gives the protein CASKLIGLGQPQHS.

The rearrangement joins TRBV29-1 to TRBJ2-7; either TRBD1 or TRBD2 may fit D (5 bases each). This CDR3 has 14 residues. The germline V gene has CDR1 SQVTM and CDR2 ANQGSEA. V lost 4 bases and J lost 2, with 15 bases in between. The CDR3 DNA reads as TGCAGCGTTGCCCCCCGGGGCCCCACCTACGAGCAGTACTTC. It codes for CSVAPRGPTYEQYF.

Remarks on this clonotype: The final CDR3 position lacks the conserved phenylalanine or tryptophan, pointing to a likely read error. The chain is built from TRBV7-8 and TRBJ1-5, with D possibly being TRBD1 (5 bases). The ends were cut back, 1 base at V and 4 bases at J, with 11 bases in the middle. The CDR3 totals 15 residues. Germline CDR1 SGHVS, CDR2 FQNEAQ. CDR3 region: CASSLGTWENQPQHS. DNA of the CDR3: TGTGCCAGCAGCTTAGGGACATGGGAGAATCAGCCCCAGCATTCT.

This clonotype was seen a few times. The chain has TRBV2 and TRBJ2-3; 8 bases line up with TRBD2. This CDR3 has 14 residues. CDR1 is SNHLY and CDR2 is FYNNEI in the germline V gene. CDR3 bases: TGTGCTAACCAACCTGGCGGGAGGACAGATACGCAGTATTTT. It translates to CANQPGGRTDTQYF.

As concerns this clonotype: A junction boundary mismatches the germline segment, possibly from a read error. The chain links TRBV29-1 to TRBJ2-5, with 7 bases identical to TRBD1. CDR1 is SQVTM, CDR2 ANQGSEA, per germline. The CDR3 runs to 15 residues. Written as DNA, the CDR3 is TGTAGCGTTGAAGCGGACAGGAGGCGAGCAGAGAGCCAGTACTTC. Its protein product is CSVEADRRRAESQYF.

The V gene is TRBV7-9, the J gene TRBJ1-2, with D tentatively TRBD1 (6 bases). The germline V and J ends were trimmed by 7 bases and 6 bases, with 18 bases remaining between them. This CDR3 comprises 14 residues. The germline CDR1 and CDR2 sequences are SEHNR and FQNEAQ (reference sequence). In DNA form, the CDR3 reads TGTGCCAGCATATGGGGTAGGGGGTTTCATGGCTACACCTTC. This sequence encodes CASIWGRGFHGYTF.

About this clonotype itself: An end of the junction differs from the germline gene, which may be a read error. The chain couples TRBV11-2 to TRBJ2-7; a possible D gene is TRBD2 (6 bases). The CDR3 has 14 residues. CDR1 is SGHAT, CDR2 FQNNGV, per germline. CDR3 sequence: CTSNPAGGDSEQYF. Here the CDR3 DNA reads TGTACCAGCAATCCCGCCGGGGGTGATAGCGAGCAGTACTTC.

Regarding this clonotype: At one of its ends the junction is not consistent with the germline gene, which may arise from a read error. The rearrangement uses TRBV5-6 and TRBJ1-1; 9 nucleotides align to TRBD1. In germline, CDR1 is SGHDT, CDR2 YYEEEE. The CDR3 sequence is 17 residues long. CDR3 DNA sequence: TGTGCCAGCAGCTTGGTAGGTGGGACAGGGCGGAACACTGAAGCTGTCTTC. As protein: CASSLVGGTGRNTEAVF.

About this clonotype: The junction departs from the called germline gene at one end, perhaps through a read error. CDR3: CVSRLAGETYEQYF. The CDR3 DNA is TGTGTCAGCAGACTAGCGGGAGAGACCTACGAGCAGTACTTC. The chain uses TRBV6-2 or TRBV6-3 and TRBJ2-7; 12 bases agree with TRBD2. Per the germline V gene, CDR1 is MNHEY and CDR2 is SVGEGT. The CDR3 length is 14 residues.